The 9 T cell receptor beta chains below all came from one sample that was sequenced in a study of cytomegalovirus exposure and HLA in healthy donors (dated by TCRdb to about 2017). Libraries were constructed by the immunoSEQ multiplex PCR assay. For the multiplex PCR, a mixture combining 60 forward primers for TCR Vbeta segments and 13 reverse primers for TCR Jbeta segments was used. The clones in this table, taken by TCRdb from immuneACCESS, are in-frame only. Not every clone is retained; where verified, under half of the shortfall comes from an unresolved V gene, and the cause of the rest is unknown. For this sample the table gives 60,000 to 70,000 clones, of which 65% to 75% were detected only once. The ten most abundant clones make up about 23% of the sample. What was sequenced was PBMCs. The receptors were sampled from a middle-aged man in good health and CMV-seropositive.

The genes are TRBV19 and TRBJ2-1; 12 bases are a match to TRBD2. This CDR3 spans 15 amino acids. J lost 4 bases, V lost 6 bases, and 4 bases had no gene match. Germline V gene sequence: CDR1 LNHDA, CDR2 SQIVND (reference sequence). CDR3 amino acids: CASRRLAGEYNEQFF. The CDR3 DNA reads as TGTGCCAGTAGGAGACTAGCGGGGGAGTACAATGAGCAGTTCTTC. The full variable domain, rest sourced from reference TRBV19 and TRBJ2-1, is DGGITQSPKYLFRKEGQNVTLSCEQNLNHDAMYWYRQDPGQGLRLIYYSQIVNDFQKGDIAEGYSVSREKKESFPLTVTSAQKNPTAFYLCASRRLAGEYNEQFFGPGTRLTVL.

This clone was seen a handful of times. The CDR3 bases are TGTGCCAGCAGCTCCATGGGGCTGGGAAAGTACAATGAGCAGTTCTTC. Translated, it gives CASSSMGLGKYNEQFF. The rearrangement uses TRBV5-4 and TRBJ2-1, with a weak D call TRBD1 (5 bases). Germline assignment: CDR1 SGHNT and CDR2 YYREEE (reference sequence). V was shortened by 3 bases and J by 4 bases, with 17 bases between the two germline ends. The CDR3 is 16 amino acids.

The chain joins TRBV15 to TRBJ2-1; 13 nucleotides line up with TRBD2. The CDR3 extends over 16 amino acids. J gave up 5 bases and V 6 bases, and 7 bases lay outside the gene matches. The germline gives CDR1 LNHNV, CDR2 YYDKDF (reference sequence). The CDR3 DNA reads TGTGCCACCAGTCCGACTAGCGGGGGGCCCAACAATGAGCAGTTCTTC. Translating gives CATSPTSGGPNNEQFF.

The chain couples TRBV4-2 to TRBJ2-7; 15 bases are shared with TRBD2. Trimming cost V 6 bases and J 6 bases; bases outside gene matches: 6. Germline V lookup: CDR1 LGHNA, CDR2 YNFKEQ. This CDR3 is built from 15 residues. CDR3 nucleotide sequence: TGTGCCAGCAGTGAACCGGGACTAGCGGGAGGCGAGCAGTACTTC. This codes for CASSEPGLAGGEQYF.

This clone was recorded a few times. The genes are TRBV23-1 and TRBJ1-4, with TRBD1 matching over 7 bases. TRBV23-1 is flagged as an ORF with uncertain function. The CDR3 runs to 16 residues. After removal of 8 bases from V and 0 bases from J, the junction contained 9 bases not matched to a gene. The CDR3: CASYRTGAATNEKLFF. The DNA for the CDR3 is TGCGCCAGCTATCGGACAGGTGCTGCAACTAATGAAAAACTGTTTTTT.

V usage is TRBV7-3 and J usage is TRBJ1-2; weak D call: TRBD1 (6 bases). The CDR3 spans 13 residues. CDR1 is SGHTA and CDR2 is FQGTGA in the germline V gene. V was shortened by 5 bases and J by 8 bases, with 15 bases between the two germline ends. Here the CDR3 DNA reads TGTGCCAGCAGCCCAGGGGCAGGGAGAGGCTACACCTTC. Translation gives CASSPGAGRGYTF.

The rearrangement uses TRBV5-6 and TRBJ1-6; possible D gene TRBD1, 6 bases. Germline values: CDR1 SGHDT, CDR2 YYEEEE. This CDR3 has 14 residues. Trimming took 3 bases from V and 6 from J, leaving 10 bases between them. The CDR3 region has the DNA TGTGCCAGCAGCTCGGACAGCTTTAATTCACCCCTCCACTTT. Its protein is CASSSDSFNSPLHF. The variable domain in full, with the rest retrieved from reference TRBV5-6 and TRBJ1-6, is DAGVTQSPTHLIKTRGQQVTLRCSPKSGHDTVSWYQQALGQGPQFIFQYYEEEERQRGNFPDRFSGHQFPNYSSELNVNALLLGDSALYLCASSSDSFNSPLHFGNGTRLTVT.

The genes are TRBV7-9 and TRBJ2-1; 12 bases match TRBD2. Germline values: CDR1 SEHNR, CDR2 FQNEAQ (reference sequence). The CDR3 consists of 15 residues. V lost 3 bases, J lost 6 bases, and 3 bases stayed unmatched. The CDR3 DNA sequence: TGTGCCAGCAGCTTTCCGACTAGCGGGAGCAATGAGCAGTTCTTC. This encodes CASSFPTSGSNEQFF.

The chain couples TRBV4-1 to TRBJ2-1; TRBD2 might be the D (5 bases). V was cut by 1 base and J by 4 bases, with 11 bases left in between. Germline CDR1 MGHRA, CDR2 YSYEKL. The CDR3 spans 15 residues. In nucleotides, the CDR3 is TGCGCCAGCAGCCAAGGGAGCGGCCTATACAATGAGCAGTTCTTC. It translates to CASSQGSGLYNEQFF.